The 9 T cell receptor beta chains reported below all come from one sample, sequenced in a study of cytomegalovirus exposure and HLA in healthy donors. Both 60 Vbeta primers and 13 Jbeta primers went into the PCR. Sequenced by immunoSEQ multiplex PCR; TCRdb stores in-frame clones only, minus some. The sample includes under 200,000 clones, 70% to 85% of them seen just once. The sequenced sample was PBMCs. Receptor source: a woman aged 40 to 49 in good health and CMV-seronegative.

This chain connects TRBV5-8 to TRBJ2-5, with TRBD2 as a possible D gene (6 bases). The J call may be incorrect, as the DNA end agrees better with TRBJ2-7. CDR3 size: 14 residues. Germline CDR1 reads SGHTS; CDR2 reads YDEGEE. The chain's CDR3 is CASSWGGGSYEQYF. The CDR3 region has the DNA TGTGCCAGCAGCTGGGGAGGAGGCTCCTACGAGCAGTACTTC.

The V gene is TRBV10-1, the J gene TRBJ1-6; D gene uncertain. Germline lookup yields CDR1 WNHNN and CDR2 SYGVQD (reference sequence). The CDR3 contains 13 residues. The V end was cut by 11 bases, the J end by 5 bases, with 13 bases between. The chain's CDR3 is CAGKTEDNSPLHF. In DNA form, the CDR3 reads TGCGCCGGTAAGACTGAGGATAATTCACCCCTCCACTTT.

The gene calls are TRBV6-1 and TRBJ1-1; D is perhaps TRBD1 (6 bases). Trimming removed 4 bases from V and 0 bases from J, with 15 bases in between. The CDR3 totals 16 residues. The germline V gene has CDR1 MNHNS and CDR2 SASEGT. The CDR3 spells CASSGSGGRMNTEAFF. The CDR3 nucleotides read TGTGCCAGCAGTGGCAGCGGGGGCAGAATGAACACTGAAGCTTTCTTT.

V gene TRBV7-8 combines with J gene TRBJ1-1; 9 bases map to TRBD1. This CDR3 has 15 amino acids. The germline CDR1 and CDR2 sequences are SGHVS and FQNEAQ. The ends lost 4 bases at V and 7 bases at J; junction bases unmatched: 10. DNA for the CDR3: TGTGCCAGCAGCTCGCAACTGGGACAGGGAAGTGAAGCTTTCTTT. Its protein product is CASSSQLGQGSEAFF.

The CDR3: CASSSPGQGGSGELFF. CDR3 DNA sequence: TGTGCCAGCAGCTCCCCGGGACAGGGGGGGTCCGGGGAGCTGTTTTTT. V is TRBV5-4 and J is TRBJ2-2; 11 nucleotides align to TRBD1. The V segment lost 3 bases and the J segment 6 bases; nucleotides outside the gene matches: 7. Germline V gives CDR1 SGHNT, CDR2 YYREEE (reference sequence). The CDR3 length is 16 residues.

This clone was seen just once. The V and J genes are TRBV5-4 and TRBJ2-1; 9 nucleotides agree with TRBD1. The germline gives CDR1 SGHNT, CDR2 YYREEE (reference sequence). CDR3 length: 18 amino acids. Losses at the gene ends were 4 bases for V and 1 base for J; bases not matched to a gene: 12. The CDR3 DNA reads as TGTGCCAGCAGCCCAGAACCGGGGACAGGGAGGTCCTACAATGAGCAGTTCTTC. It encodes CASSPEPGTGRSYNEQFF.

This clone has only one observation. The chain joins TRBV19 to TRBJ2-3; no clear D gene. V was trimmed by 1 base and J by 6 bases, leaving 8 bases between them. This CDR3 comprises 13 residues. Germline loops: CDR1 LNHDA, CDR2 SQIVND (reference sequence). The CDR3 loop reads CASSIAIGDTQYF. Written as DNA, the CDR3 is TGTGCCAGTAGTATAGCTATCGGGGATACGCAGTATTTT.

This clone was detected only a few times. The rearrangement links TRBV18 to TRBJ1-4; the D gene is possibly TRBD1 (5 bases). CDR3 size: 13 residues. Germline-derived CDR1 and CDR2 are KGHSH and LQKENI. V lost 2 bases, J lost 7 bases, and 8 bases lay in between. The CDR3 nucleotides read TGTGCCAGCTCACCAAACGGGGGTGAAAAACTGTTTTTT. It is translated as CASSPNGGEKLFF.

This chain uses TRBV6-1 with TRBJ1-2, with D maybe TRBD1 (6 bases). The V end lost 7 bases, the J end lost 8 bases, and 17 bases lay between the germline ends. The CDR3 spans 13 residues. Germline lookup yields CDR1 MNHNS and CDR2 SASEGT. DNA for the CDR3: TGTGCCAGCACCTTGACAGGTCAGCCCGGCTACACCTTC. Amino acid sequence: CASTLTGQPGYTF.